This T cell receptor (beta chain) was identified during a study of OX40 agonist ivuxolimab in advanced cancers. Overall study results and limits: Expanded clones were, on average, more numerous among CD8+ T cells than CD4+.

This CDR3 contains 15 residues. Germline V gene lookup returns CDR1 SGHRS and CDR2 YFSETQ. The trim removed 7 bases at V and 0 bases at J, leaving 8 bases unmatched. The table came from immunoSEQ multiplex PCR; TCRdb's copy has only in-frame clones and leaves some out. The sample shows some 50,000 clones, over 65% of them seen only once. Details on this clone: The antigen is unknown.

The chain recombines TRBV5-1 with TRBJ2-3, with 7 bases matching TRBD1. This receptor was identified in an adult with an advanced solid tumor such as melanoma, head and neck, liver or kidney cancer. The sample was CD4+ or CD8+ T cells sorted from blood, taken in a trial of the OX40 agonist ivuxolimab. CDR3 sequence (DNA): TGCGCCAGCTCCGCTGGGACAGCTAGCACAGATACGCAGTATTTT. Amino acid sequence: CASSAGTASTDTQYF.